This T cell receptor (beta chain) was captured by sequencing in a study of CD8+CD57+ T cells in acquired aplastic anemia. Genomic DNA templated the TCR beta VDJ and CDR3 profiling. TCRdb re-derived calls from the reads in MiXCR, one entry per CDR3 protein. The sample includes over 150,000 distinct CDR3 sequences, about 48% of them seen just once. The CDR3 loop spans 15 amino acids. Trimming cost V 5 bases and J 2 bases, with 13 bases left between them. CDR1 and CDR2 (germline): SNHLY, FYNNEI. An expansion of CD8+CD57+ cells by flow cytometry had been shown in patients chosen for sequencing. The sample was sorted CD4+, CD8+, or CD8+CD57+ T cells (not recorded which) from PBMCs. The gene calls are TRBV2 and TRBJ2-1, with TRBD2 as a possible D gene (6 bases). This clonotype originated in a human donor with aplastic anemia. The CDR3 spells CASSIPSDTYNEQFF. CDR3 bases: TGTGCCAGCAGTATTCCTAGCGATACCTACAATGAGCAGTTCTTC.